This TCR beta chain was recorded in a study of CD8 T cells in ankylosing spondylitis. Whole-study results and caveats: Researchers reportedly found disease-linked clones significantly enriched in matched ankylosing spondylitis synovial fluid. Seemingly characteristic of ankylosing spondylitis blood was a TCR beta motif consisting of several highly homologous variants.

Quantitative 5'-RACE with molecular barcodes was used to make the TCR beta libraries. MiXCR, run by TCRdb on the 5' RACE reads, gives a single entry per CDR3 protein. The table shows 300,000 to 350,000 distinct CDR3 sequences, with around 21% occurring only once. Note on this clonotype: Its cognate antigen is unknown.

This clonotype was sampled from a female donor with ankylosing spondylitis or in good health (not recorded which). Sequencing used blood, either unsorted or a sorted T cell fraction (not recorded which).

The CDR3 nucleotides are TGTGCCATCAGGGGGGACTATCACAATGAGCAGTTCTTC. Its translation: CAIRGDYHNEQFF. The V gene is TRBV10-3, the J gene TRBJ2-1; 7 nucleotides agree with TRBD2. In germline, CDR1 is ENHRY, CDR2 SYGVKD. J was trimmed by 5 bases and V by 6 bases; bases with no gene match: 4. The CDR3 totals 13 residues.